One and the same sample provided the 12 T cell receptor beta chains below, sequenced in a study of T-cell reconstitution after alpha-beta-depleted transplantation in children. Molecular barcoding with unique molecular identifiers was used for the TCRbeta library. TCRdb processed the PCR reads anew with MiXCR; each CDR3 protein has one entry. Of some 240,000 distinct CDR3 sequences in the sample, around 9.7% are singletons; the top ten hold less than 6%. The material sequenced was PBMCs from the stem cell graft donor, taken from the stem cell graft. The receptors shown here come from a human donor who donated a stem cell graft to a child with SCID.

This clonotype turned up a few times. The germline gene is not matched at one end of the junction; a read error may be the cause. The CDR3 DNA reads TGTGCCAGCAGTCTTTGGGAGAGGAGACGGTTTTTC. Translation gives CASSLWERRRFF. The V and J genes are TRBV28 and TRBJ2-7; perhaps TRBD2 as D (5 bases). The CDR3 length is 12 residues. The germline V gene has CDR1 MDHEN and CDR2 SYDVKM.

Ten or more counts support this clonotype. The chain's CDR3 is CASSFRQGIEETQYF. The CDR3, as DNA: TGCGCCAGCAGCTTTCGGCAGGGGATCGAAGAGACCCAGTACTTC. The chain links TRBV5-1 to TRBJ2-5; the D gene is possibly TRBD1 (6 bases). V lost 2 bases and J 3 bases, leaving 14 bases between the germline ends. The CDR3 loop spans 15 amino acids. Per germline, CDR1 SGHRS and CDR2 YFSETQ.

This clonotype has a count of ten or more. Its ends do not fully match the called genes, so a read error is possible. The chain uses TRBV6-1 and TRBJ2-7; the D is unclear. This CDR3 is built from 10 residues. Germline CDR1 MNHNS, CDR2 SASEGT. The CDR3 protein is CASSDRIQAF. The CDR3 region has the DNA TGTGCCAGCAGTGATCGGATCCAAGCCTTC.

This clonotype was observed many times. This chain links TRBV6-1 with TRBJ2-3, with 12 bases aligning to TRBD2. This CDR3 contains 17 residues. J lost 5 bases, V lost 8 bases, and 14 bases had no gene match. CDR1 and CDR2 from the germline V gene are MNHNS and SASEGT. CDR3 region: CASSQSGLAGFGDTQYF. In DNA form, the CDR3 reads TGTGCCAGCTCCCAAAGCGGACTAGCGGGGTTCGGAGATACGCAGTATTTT.

This clonotype was seen ten or more times. The V call is TRBV28, the J call TRBJ2-7; 8 positions match TRBD1. CDR1 and CDR2 (germline): MDHEN, SYDVKM. The CDR3 has 14 residues. With 6 bases clipped from V and 2 bases from J, the junction kept 6 bases outside the gene matches. The CDR3 DNA sequence: TGTGCCAGCAGGTGGGACAGGACCGCCTACGAGCAGTACTTC. Protein: CASRWDRTAYEQYF. The whole variable domain, filled in from reference TRBV28 and TRBJ2-7, reads DVKVTQSSRYLVKRTGEKVFLECVQDMDHENMFWYRQDPGLGLRLIYFSYDVKMKEKGDIPEGYSVSREKKERFSLILESASTNQTSMYLCASRWDRTAYEQYFGPGTRLTVT.

This chain joins TRBV7-9 and TRBJ1-1; D perhaps matches TRBD1 (5 bases). This CDR3 is built from 11 residues. Germline V gene lookup returns CDR1 SEHNR and CDR2 FQNEAQ (reference sequence). V lost 8 bases to trimming and J lost 7 bases, with 11 bases between them. CDR3 loop: CASELGLEAFF. CDR3 sequence (DNA): TGTGCCAGCGAATTGGGGCTTGAAGCTTTCTTT.

This clonotype was counted many times. The chain employs TRBV7-9 and TRBJ1-6; perhaps TRBD1 as D (6 bases). V lost 2 bases, J lost 10 bases, and 15 bases lay in between. There are 15 residues in the CDR3. The germline CDR1 and CDR2 sequences are SEHNR and FQNEAQ (reference sequence). Here the CDR3 reads CASSLTGGARSPLHF. The DNA for the CDR3 is TGTGCCAGCAGCTTAACTGGGGGGGCGCGATCACCCCTCCACTTT.

The chain joins TRBV10-3 to TRBJ2-1; D possibly corresponds to TRBD1 (5 bases). The germline V gene has CDR1 ENHRY and CDR2 SYGVKD. The CDR3 consists of 15 residues. Trimming pared 2 bases from V and 2 bases from J, leaving 10 bases between. The CDR3 sequence is CAISEKGVAYNEQFF. The CDR3 DNA sequence: TGTGCCATCAGTGAGAAAGGGGTGGCCTACAATGAGCAGTTCTTC.

In its sample, this clonotype was seen many times. The chain couples TRBV7-2 to TRBJ2-3; 9 nucleotides align to TRBD2. V lost 2 bases, J lost 3 bases, and 6 bases stayed unmatched. The CDR3 is 16 residues long. Germline V CDR1 and CDR2: SGHTA, FQGNSA. CDR3: CASSLRRGGRTDTQYF. As DNA, the CDR3 is TGTGCCAGCAGCTTAAGGCGGGGGGGCCGGACAGATACGCAGTATTTT. Using reference TRBV7-2 and TRBJ2-3 for the parts outside the CDR3, the full variable domain is GAGVSQSPSNKVTEKGKDVELRCDPISGHTALYWYRQSLGQGLEFLIYFQGNSAPDKSGLPSDRFSAERTGGSVSTLTIQRTQQEDSAVYLCASSLRRGGRTDTQYFGPGTRLTVL.

This clonotype was counted at least ten times. The chain joins TRBV20-1 to TRBJ1-4, with TRBD1 as a possible D gene (6 bases). The CDR3 has 16 residues. Between the trimmed V and J ends, which lost 2 bases and 3 bases, there was a span of 16 bases. Germline CDR1 DFQATT, CDR2 SNEGSKA (reference sequence). The CDR3 protein is CSARSGGVSANEKLFF. The DNA for the CDR3 is TGCAGTGCTAGATCTGGGGGCGTTTCGGCTAATGAAAAACTGTTTTTT.

Many counts were recorded for this clonotype. The chain uses TRBV28 and TRBJ2-7, with unresolved D. This CDR3 contains 12 residues. Trimming removed 4 bases at V and 4 bases at J, with 8 bases between. Per the germline V gene, CDR1 is MDHEN and CDR2 is SYDVKM. CDR3 region: CASSSSTYEQYF. CDR3 DNA sequence: TGTGCCAGCAGTTCTTCAACGTACGAGCAGTACTTC.

The table lists this clonotype with many counts. This sequence joins TRBV20-1 and TRBJ1-1; 7 bases match TRBD1. The CDR3 has 17 residues. V dropped 3 bases and J dropped 0; count of bases not matched to a gene: 13. Germline assignment: CDR1 DFQATT and CDR2 SNEGSKA (reference sequence). The CDR3 spells CSARIAGTDGMNTEAFF. Here the CDR3 DNA reads TGCAGTGCTAGGATCGCTGGGACAGATGGTATGAACACTGAAGCTTTCTTT.